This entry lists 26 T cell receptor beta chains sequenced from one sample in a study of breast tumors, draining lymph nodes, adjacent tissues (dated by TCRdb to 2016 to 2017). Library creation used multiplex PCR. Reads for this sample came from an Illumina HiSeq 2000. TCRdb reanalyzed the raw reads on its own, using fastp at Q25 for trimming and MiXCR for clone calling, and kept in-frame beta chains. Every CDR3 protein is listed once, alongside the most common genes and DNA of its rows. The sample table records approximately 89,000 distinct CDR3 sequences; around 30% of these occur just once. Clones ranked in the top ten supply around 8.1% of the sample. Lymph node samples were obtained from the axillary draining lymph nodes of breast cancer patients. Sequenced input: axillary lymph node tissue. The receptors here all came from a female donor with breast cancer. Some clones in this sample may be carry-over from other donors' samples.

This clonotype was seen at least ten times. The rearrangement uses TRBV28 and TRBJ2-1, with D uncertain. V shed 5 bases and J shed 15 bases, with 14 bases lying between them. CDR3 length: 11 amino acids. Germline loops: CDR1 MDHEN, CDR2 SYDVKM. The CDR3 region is CASSRGALWFF. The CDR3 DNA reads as TGTGCCAGCAGTCGAGGAGCCCTGTGGTTCTTC.

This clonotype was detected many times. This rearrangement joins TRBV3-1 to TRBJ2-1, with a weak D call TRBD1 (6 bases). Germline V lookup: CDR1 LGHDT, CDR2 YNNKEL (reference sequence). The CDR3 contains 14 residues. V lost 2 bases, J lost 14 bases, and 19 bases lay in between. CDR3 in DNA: TGTGCCAGCAGCCAAAGTGAGTCACAGGGTGTGAAGTTCTTC. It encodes CASSQSESQGVKFF.

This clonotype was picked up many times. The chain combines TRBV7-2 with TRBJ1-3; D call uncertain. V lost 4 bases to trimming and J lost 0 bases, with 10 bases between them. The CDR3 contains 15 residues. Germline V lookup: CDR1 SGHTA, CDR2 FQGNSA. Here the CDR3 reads CASSSTRSSGNTIYF. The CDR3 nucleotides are TGTGCCAGCAGCTCGACCAGGAGCTCTGGAAACACCATATATTTT.

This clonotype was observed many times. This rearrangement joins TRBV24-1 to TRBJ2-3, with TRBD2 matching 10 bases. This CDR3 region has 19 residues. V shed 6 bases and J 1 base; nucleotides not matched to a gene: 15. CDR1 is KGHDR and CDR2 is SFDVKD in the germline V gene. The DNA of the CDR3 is TGTGCCACCAGTCCCACACCGCGATTAGCGGGAGGCCGCACAGATACGCAGTATTTT. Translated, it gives CATSPTPRLAGGRTDTQYF.

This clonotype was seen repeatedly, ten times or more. The CDR3 coding sequence is TGTGCCAGCAGCGTCGACGTAGGGGCCGATCAGCCCCAGCATTTT. It encodes CASSVDVGADQPQHF. The V call is TRBV9, the J call TRBJ1-5; D may be TRBD1 (5 bases). In germline, CDR1 is SGDLS, CDR2 YYNGEE. The CDR3 spans 15 residues. V gave up 2 bases and J gave up 5 bases, with 14 bases separating them.

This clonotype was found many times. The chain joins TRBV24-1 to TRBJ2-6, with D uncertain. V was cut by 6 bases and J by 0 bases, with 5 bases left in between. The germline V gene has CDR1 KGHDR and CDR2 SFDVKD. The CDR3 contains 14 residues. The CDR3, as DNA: TGTGCCACCAGTACAGCCTCTGGGGCCAACGTCCTGACTTTC. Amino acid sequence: CATSTASGANVLTF.

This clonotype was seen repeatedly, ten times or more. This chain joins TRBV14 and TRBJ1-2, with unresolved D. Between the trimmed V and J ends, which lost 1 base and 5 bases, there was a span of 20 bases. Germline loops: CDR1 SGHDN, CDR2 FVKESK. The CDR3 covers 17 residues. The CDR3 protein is CASSQAQSGAALYGYTF. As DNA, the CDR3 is TGTGCCAGCAGCCAAGCACAGTCGGGCGCCGCTTTATATGGCTACACCTTC.

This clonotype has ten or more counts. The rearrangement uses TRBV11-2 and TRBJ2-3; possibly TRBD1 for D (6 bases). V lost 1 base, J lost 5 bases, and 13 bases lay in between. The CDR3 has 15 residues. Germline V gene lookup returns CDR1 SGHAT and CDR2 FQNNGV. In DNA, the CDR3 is TGTGCCAGCAGCTTAGGGGTAGAGGGGGAAGATACGCAGTATTTT. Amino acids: CASSLGVEGEDTQYF.

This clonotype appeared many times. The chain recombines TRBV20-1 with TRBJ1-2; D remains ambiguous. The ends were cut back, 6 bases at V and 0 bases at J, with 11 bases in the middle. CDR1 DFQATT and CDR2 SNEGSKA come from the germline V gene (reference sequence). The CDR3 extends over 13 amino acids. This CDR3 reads CSAARVPNYGYTF. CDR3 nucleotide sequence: TGCAGTGCCGCACGGGTACCTAACTATGGCTACACCTTC.

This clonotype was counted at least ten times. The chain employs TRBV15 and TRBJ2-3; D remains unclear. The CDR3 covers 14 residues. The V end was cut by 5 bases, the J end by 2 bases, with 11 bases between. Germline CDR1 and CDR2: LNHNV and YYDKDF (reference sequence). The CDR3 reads CATSFLDHTDTQYF. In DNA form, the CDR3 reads TGTGCCACCAGCTTTCTGGACCACACAGATACGCAGTATTTT.

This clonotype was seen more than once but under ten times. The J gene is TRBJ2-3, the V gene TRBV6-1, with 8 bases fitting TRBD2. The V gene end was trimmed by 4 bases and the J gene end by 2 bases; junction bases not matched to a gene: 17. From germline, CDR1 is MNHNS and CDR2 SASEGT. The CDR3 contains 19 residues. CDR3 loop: CASSGALLTQTSVTDTQYF. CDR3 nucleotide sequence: TGTGCCAGCAGTGGGGCCCTTCTCACCCAGACTAGCGTCACAGATACGCAGTATTTT.

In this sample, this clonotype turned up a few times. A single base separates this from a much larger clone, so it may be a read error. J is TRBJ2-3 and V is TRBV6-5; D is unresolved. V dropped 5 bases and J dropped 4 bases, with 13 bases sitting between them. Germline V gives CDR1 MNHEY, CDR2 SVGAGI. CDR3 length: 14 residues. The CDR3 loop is CASSHHGQADTQYF. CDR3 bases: TGTGCCAGCAGTCACCATGGCCAGGCAGATACGCAGTATTTT.

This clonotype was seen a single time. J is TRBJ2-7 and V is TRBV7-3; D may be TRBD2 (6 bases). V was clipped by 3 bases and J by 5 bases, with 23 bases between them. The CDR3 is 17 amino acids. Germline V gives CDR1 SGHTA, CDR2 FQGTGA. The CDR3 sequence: CASSFQRSGTPFHEQYF. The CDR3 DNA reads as TGTGCCAGCAGCTTTCAACGTAGCGGAACCCCTTTTCACGAGCAGTACTTC.

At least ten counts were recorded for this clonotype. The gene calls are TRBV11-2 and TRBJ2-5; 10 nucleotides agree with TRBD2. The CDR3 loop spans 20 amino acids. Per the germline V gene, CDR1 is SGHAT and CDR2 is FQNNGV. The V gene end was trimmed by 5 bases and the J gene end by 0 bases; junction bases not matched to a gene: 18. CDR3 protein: CASSPPPGAPGLAYQETQYF. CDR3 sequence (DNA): TGTGCCAGCAGCCCACCCCCGGGGGCACCGGGACTAGCGTACCAAGAGACCCAGTACTTC.

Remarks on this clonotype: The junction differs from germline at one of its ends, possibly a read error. Here the CDR3 reads CACSLGWGQSSGNTIYF. CDR3 DNA sequence: TGCGCCTGCAGCTTGGGCTGGGGGCAAAGTTCGGGAAACACCATATATTTT. The chain is built from TRBV5-1 and TRBJ1-3; D is possibly TRBD1 (6 bases). This CDR3 has 17 residues. CDR1 is SGHRS, CDR2 YFSETQ, per germline.

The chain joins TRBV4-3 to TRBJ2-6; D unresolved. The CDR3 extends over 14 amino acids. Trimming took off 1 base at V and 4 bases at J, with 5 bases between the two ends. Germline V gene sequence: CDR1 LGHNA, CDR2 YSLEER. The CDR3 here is CASSQGAGANVLTF. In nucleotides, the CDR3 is TGCGCCAGCAGCCAAGGGGCAGGGGCCAACGTCCTGACTTTC.

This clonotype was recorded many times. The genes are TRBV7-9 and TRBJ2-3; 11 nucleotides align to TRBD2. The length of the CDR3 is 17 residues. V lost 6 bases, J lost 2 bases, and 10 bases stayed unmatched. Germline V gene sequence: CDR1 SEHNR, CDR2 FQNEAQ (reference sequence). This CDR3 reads CASREVGTSGFTDTQYF. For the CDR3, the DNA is TGTGCCAGCAGGGAAGTCGGGACTAGCGGATTCACAGATACGCAGTATTTT.

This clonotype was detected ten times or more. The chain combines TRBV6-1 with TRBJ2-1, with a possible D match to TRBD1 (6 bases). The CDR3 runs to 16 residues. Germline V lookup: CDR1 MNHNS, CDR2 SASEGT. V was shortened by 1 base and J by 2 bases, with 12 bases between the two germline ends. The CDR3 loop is CASSEEADSPYNEQFF. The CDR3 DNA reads TGTGCCAGCAGTGAAGAGGCGGACAGTCCCTACAATGAGCAGTTCTTC.

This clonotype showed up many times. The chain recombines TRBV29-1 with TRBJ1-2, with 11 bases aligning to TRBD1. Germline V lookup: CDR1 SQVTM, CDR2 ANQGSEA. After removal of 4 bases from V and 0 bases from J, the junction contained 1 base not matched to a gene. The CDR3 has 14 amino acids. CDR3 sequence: CSVGTGGSNYGYTF. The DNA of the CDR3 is TGCAGCGTTGGGACAGGGGGCTCTAACTATGGCTACACCTTC.

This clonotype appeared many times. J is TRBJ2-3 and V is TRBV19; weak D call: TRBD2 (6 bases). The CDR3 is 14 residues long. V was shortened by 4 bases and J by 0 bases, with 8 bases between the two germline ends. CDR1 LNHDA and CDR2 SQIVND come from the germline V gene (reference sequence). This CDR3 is CASSTGTSTDTQYF. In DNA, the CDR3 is TGTGCCAGTAGTACCGGGACTAGCACAGATACGCAGTATTTT.

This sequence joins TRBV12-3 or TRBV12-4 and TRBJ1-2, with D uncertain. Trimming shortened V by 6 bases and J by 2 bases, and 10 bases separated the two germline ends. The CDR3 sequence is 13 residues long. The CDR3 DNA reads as TGTGCCAGCAGCTTAATAGAGAACTATGGCTACACCTTC. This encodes CASSLIENYGYTF.

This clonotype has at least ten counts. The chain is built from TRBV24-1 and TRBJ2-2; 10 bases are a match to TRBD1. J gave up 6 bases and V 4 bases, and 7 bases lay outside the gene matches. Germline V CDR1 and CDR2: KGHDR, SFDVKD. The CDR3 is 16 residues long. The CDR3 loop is CATSDPLTGGAGELFF. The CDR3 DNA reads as TGTGCCACCAGTGACCCCTTGACAGGGGGCGCCGGGGAGCTGTTTTTT.

CDR3 in DNA: TGTGCCAGCAGCGCCCTACTAGCGGGAGGCCCCCGGGAGCAGTACTTC. It specifies CASSALLAGGPREQYF. The chain links TRBV7-9 to TRBJ2-7; 12 bases are shared with TRBD2. The CDR3 runs 16 residues. Unmatched junction bases numbered 12, after V lost 5 bases and J lost 7 bases. Per germline, CDR1 SEHNR and CDR2 FQNEAQ (reference sequence).

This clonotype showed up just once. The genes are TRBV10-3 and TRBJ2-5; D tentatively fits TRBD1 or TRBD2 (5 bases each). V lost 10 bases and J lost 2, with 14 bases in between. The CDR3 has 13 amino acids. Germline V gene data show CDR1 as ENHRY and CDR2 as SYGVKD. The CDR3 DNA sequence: TGTGCCAGCAGGCGAGGGGCTCAAGAGACCCAGTACTTC. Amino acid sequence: CASRRGAQETQYF.

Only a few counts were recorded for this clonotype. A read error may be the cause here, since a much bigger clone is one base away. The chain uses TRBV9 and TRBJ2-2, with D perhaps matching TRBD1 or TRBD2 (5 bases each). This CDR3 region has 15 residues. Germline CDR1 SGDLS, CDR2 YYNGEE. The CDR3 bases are TGTGCCAGCAGCGTAGGGACAACCAACACCGGGGAGCCGTTTTTT. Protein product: CASSVGTTNTGEPFF.

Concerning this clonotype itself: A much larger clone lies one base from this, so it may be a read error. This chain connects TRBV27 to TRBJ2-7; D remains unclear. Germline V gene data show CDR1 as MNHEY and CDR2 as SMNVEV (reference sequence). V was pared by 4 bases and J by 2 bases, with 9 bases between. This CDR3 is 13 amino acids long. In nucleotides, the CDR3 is TGTGCCAGCAGTTCAGCTTCCCCCTACGAGCAGTACTTC. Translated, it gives CASSSASPYEQYF.